The 5 T cell receptor beta chains below were found in one sample sequenced in a study of shared clonotypes between healthy human individuals (dated by TCRdb to about 2020). The library was built by means of the immunoSEQ multiplex PCR assay. TCRdb provides this immuneACCESS table in a form limited to in-frame rearrangements. Some clones are lacking; in checked studies, under half of them reflect an unresolved V gene, and why the rest are absent is not known. The sample table holds around 2.5 million clones, of which 93% were seen once. Jointly, the top ten make up around 0.37% of the sample. Sequenced material: naive CD4+ T cells from PBMCs. In light of the paper, this sample's cell subset or site label describes: CD45RA+ positively selected. Every receptor here comes from a man between 18 and 29 years old in good health. Some clones in this sample may be carry-over from other donors' samples.

The V call is TRBV18, the J call TRBJ2-1, with D perhaps matching TRBD2 (6 bases). The germline V and J ends were trimmed by 2 bases and 2 bases, with 13 bases remaining between them. Germline CDR1 is KGHSH and CDR2 is LQKENI. There are 16 residues in the CDR3. In DNA, the CDR3 is TGTGCCAGCTCACCAACCTGGGACTCCGCCTACAATGAGCAGTTCTTC. This encodes CASSPTWDSAYNEQFF. Complete variable domain (other parts from reference TRBV18 and TRBJ2-1): NAGVMQNPRHLVRRRGQEARLRCSPMKGHSHVYWYRQLPEEGLKFMVYLQKENIIDESGMPKERFSAEFPKEGPSILRIQQVVRGDSAAYFCASSPTWDSAYNEQFFGPGTRLTVL.

V usage is TRBV2 and J usage is TRBJ2-3, with D hard to call. Germline CDR1 reads SNHLY; CDR2 reads FYNNEI. V was shortened by 7 bases and J by 1 base, with 12 bases between the two germline ends. The CDR3 loop spans 14 amino acids. The CDR3 DNA reads as TGTGCCAGCAAATTGGGAATGGGCACAGATACGCAGTATTTT. It yields the protein CASKLGMGTDTQYF.

V is TRBV25-1 and J is TRBJ1-5; D may be TRBD1 (6 bases). Deletions cut 6 bases from V and 7 bases from J, with 16 bases between. Germline CDR1 MGHDK, CDR2 SYGVNS. CDR3 size: 14 residues. CDR3 sequence (DNA): TGTGCCAGCAGCCCTTTGGGGGGGGGCCAGCCCCAGCATTTT. Translating it yields CASSPLGGGQPQHF.

The V and J genes are TRBV5-1 and TRBJ2-1; D unresolved. This CDR3 region has 14 residues. The germline V gene has CDR1 SGHRS and CDR2 YFSETQ. V was trimmed by 3 bases and J by 10 bases, leaving 17 bases between them. CDR3 residues: CASSYSGSPGEQFF. CDR3 sequence (DNA): TGCGCCAGCAGCTATTCGGGCTCCCCCGGGGAGCAGTTCTTC. Supplemented by reference TRBV5-1 and TRBJ2-1, the full variable domain reads KAGVTQTPRYLIKTRGQQVTLSCSPISGHRSVSWYQQTPGQGLQFLFEYFSETQRNKGNFPGRFSGRQFSNSRSEMNVSTLELGDSALYLCASSYSGSPGEQFFGPGTRLTVL.

The genes are TRBV7-9 and TRBJ1-2, with D perhaps matching TRBD1 (6 bases). There are 12 residues in the CDR3. Deletions cut 4 bases from V and 7 bases from J, with 10 bases between. Germline CDR1 is SEHNR and CDR2 is FQNEAQ (reference sequence). CDR3 sequence: CASSSGQSGYTF. CDR3 DNA sequence: TGTGCCAGCAGCTCCGGACAGTCTGGCTACACCTTC.